In this sample, the clone carrying this TCR beta chain turned up many times. Antigen specificity is unknown. Amplified regions were TCR beta CDR3 sequences from RNA transcripts. First-round RT-PCR with HTBI primers amplified the TCR CDR3 region. From the multiplex PCR reads, TCRdb called clonotypes with MiXCR, one entry per CDR3 protein. The sample consists of hundreds of thousands of distinct CDR3 sequences, around 15% of them appearing once. This CDR3 has 11 residues. The germline V and J ends were trimmed by 4 bases and 5 bases, with 4 bases remaining between them. This record comes from a study of T cells in Graves' hyperthyroidism and ophthalmopathy. Notes on the study in general: Also found in blood were most expanded thyroid clonotypes above 0.001.

Uncontrolled infection, other autoimmune disease, pregnancy or lactation excluded patients. Using more than 7.5 ml of fresh peripheral blood, PBMCs were prepared. The sample comprised blood. This TCR was sampled from a man aged 18-30 years with Graves' ophthalmopathy. The V call is TRBV12-3 or TRBV12-4, the J call TRBJ2-3; D not resolved. CDR3 residues: CASSSVDTQYF. The CDR3 DNA sequence: TGTGCCAGCAGTTCCGTAGATACGCAGTATTTT.